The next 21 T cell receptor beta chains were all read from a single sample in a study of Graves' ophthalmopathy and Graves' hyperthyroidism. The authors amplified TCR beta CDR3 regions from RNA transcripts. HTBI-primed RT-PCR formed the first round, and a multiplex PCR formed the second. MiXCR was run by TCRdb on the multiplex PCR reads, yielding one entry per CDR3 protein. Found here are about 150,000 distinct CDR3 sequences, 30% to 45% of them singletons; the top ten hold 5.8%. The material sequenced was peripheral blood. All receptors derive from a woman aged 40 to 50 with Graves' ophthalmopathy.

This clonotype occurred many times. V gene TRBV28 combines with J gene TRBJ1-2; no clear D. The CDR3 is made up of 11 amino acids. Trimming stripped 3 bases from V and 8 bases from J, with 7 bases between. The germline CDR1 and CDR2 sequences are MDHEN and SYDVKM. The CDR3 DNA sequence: TGTGCCAGCAGTTTTTCCCAGGGCTACACCTTC. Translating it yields CASSFSQGYTF.

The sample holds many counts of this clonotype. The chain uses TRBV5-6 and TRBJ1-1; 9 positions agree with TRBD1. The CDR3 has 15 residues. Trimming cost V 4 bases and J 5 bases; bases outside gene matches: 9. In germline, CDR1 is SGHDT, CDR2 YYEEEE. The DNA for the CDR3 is TGTGCCAGCAGCACCGGGACAGGGTCGAGGACTGAAGCTTTCTTT. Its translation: CASSTGTGSRTEAFF.

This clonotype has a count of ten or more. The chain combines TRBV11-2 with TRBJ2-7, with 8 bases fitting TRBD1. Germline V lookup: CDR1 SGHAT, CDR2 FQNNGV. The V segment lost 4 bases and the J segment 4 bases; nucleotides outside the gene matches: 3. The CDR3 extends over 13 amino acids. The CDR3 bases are TGTGCCAGCAGCTCGGGACAGGAGTACGAGCAGTACTTC. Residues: CASSSGQEYEQYF.

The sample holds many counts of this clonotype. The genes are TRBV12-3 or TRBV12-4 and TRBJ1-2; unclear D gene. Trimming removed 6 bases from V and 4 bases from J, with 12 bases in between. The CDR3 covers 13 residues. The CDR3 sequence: CASSKRPIYGYTF. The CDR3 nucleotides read TGTGCCAGCAGCAAGAGGCCCATCTATGGCTACACCTTC.

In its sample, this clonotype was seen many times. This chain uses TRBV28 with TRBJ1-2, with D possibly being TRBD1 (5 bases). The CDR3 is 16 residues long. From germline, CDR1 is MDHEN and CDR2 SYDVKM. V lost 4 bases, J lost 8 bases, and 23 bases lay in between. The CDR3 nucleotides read TGTGCCAGCAGTTCGAACCGATACTCAGGGTCGTACGGCTACACCTTC. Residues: CASSSNRYSGSYGYTF.

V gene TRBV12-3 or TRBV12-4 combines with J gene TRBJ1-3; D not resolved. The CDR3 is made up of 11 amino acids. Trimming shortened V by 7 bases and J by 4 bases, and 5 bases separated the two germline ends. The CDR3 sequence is CASTPGNTIYF. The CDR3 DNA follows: TGTGCCAGCACCCCCGGAAACACCATATATTTT.

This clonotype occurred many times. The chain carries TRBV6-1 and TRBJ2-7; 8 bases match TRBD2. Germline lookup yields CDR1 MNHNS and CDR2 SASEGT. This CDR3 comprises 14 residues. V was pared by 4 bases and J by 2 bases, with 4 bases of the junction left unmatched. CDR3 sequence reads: CASSAPGGAYEQYF. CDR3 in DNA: TGTGCCAGCAGTGCCCCGGGGGGGGCCTACGAGCAGTACTTC.

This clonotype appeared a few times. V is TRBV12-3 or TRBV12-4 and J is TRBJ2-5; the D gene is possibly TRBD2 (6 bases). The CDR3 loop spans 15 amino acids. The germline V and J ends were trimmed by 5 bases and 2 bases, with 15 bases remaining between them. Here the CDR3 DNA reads TGTGCCAGCAGTCAACGGGGGACTTCGCAAGAGACCCAGTACTTC. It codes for CASSQRGTSQETQYF.

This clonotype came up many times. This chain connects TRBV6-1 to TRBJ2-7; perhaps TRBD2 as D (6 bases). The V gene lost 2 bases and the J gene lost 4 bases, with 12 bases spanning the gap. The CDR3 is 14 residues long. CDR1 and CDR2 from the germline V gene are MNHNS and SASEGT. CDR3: CASSENGRLYEQYF. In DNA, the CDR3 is TGTGCCAGCAGTGAAAATGGGAGGTTATACGAGCAGTACTTC.

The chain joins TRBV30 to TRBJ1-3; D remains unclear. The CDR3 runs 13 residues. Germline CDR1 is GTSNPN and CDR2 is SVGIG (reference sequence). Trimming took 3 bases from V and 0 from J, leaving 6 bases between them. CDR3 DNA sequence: TGTGCCTGGAGCCAGAGCTCTGGAAACACCATATATTTT. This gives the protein CAWSQSSGNTIYF.

CDR3 sequence (DNA): TGTGCCAGCAGCCAATTGGGCGGGGAATTCTTT. Translation: CASSQLGGEFF. This rearrangement joins TRBV16 to TRBJ1-1; no clear D. The CDR3 runs 11 residues. Germline V lookup: CDR1 KGHSY, CDR2 FQNENV. Trimming cost V 1 base and J 14 bases, with 11 bases left between them.

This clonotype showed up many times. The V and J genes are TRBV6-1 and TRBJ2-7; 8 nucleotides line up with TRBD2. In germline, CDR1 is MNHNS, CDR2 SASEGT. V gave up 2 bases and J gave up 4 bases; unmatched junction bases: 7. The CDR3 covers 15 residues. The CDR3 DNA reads TGTGCCAGCAGTGAACCCCAGCGGGGGTTGTACGAGCAGTACTTC. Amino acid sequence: CASSEPQRGLYEQYF.

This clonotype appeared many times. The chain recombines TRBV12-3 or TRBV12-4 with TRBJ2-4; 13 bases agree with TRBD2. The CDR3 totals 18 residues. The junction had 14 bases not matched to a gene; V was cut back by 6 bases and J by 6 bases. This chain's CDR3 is CASSPDPTSGGYLNIQYF. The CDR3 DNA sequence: TGTGCCAGCAGCCCTGACCCGACTAGCGGGGGGTACTTAAACATTCAGTACTTC.

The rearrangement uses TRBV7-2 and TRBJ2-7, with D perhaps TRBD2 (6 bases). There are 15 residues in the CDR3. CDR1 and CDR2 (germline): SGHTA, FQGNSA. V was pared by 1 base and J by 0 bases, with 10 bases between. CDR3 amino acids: CASSLGLGSSYEQYF. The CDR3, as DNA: TGTGCCAGCAGCTTAGGGCTCGGGAGCTCCTACGAGCAGTACTTC.

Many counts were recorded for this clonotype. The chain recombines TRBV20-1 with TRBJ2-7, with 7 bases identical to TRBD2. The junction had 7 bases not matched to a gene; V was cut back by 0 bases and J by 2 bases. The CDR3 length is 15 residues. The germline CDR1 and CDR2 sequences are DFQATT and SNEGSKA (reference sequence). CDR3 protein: CSAREVAGAPYEQYF. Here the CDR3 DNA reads TGCAGTGCTAGAGAAGTTGCGGGAGCTCCCTACGAGCAGTACTTC.

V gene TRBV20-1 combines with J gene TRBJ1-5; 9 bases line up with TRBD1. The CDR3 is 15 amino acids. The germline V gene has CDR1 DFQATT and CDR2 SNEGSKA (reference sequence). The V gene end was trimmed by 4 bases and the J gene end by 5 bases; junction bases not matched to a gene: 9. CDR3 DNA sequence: TGCAGTGCTAACCCAGTCGGGACAGGGTATCAGCCCCAGCATTTT. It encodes CSANPVGTGYQPQHF.

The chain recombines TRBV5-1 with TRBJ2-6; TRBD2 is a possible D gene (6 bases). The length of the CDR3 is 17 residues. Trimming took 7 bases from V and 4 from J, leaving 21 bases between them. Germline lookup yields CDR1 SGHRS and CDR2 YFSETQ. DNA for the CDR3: TGCGCCAGCGCCCCATGGGGAGGTCTCTCCGGGGCCAACGTCCTGACTTTC. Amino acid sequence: CASAPWGGLSGANVLTF.

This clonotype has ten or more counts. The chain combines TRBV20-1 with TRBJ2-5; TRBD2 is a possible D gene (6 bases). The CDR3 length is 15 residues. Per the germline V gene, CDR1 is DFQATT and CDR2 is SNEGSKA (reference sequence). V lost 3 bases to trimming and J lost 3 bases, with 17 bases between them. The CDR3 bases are TGCAGTGCTAGCGTCTTGGGGGGAGGAAAAGAGACCCAGTACTTC. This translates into CSASVLGGGKETQYF.

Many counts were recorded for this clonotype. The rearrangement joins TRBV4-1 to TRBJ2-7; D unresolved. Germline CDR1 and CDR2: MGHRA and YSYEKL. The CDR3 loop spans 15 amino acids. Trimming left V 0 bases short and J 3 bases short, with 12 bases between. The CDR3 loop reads CASSQDPQKSYEQYF. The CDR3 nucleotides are TGCGCCAGCAGCCAAGACCCACAAAAAAGCTACGAGCAGTACTTC.

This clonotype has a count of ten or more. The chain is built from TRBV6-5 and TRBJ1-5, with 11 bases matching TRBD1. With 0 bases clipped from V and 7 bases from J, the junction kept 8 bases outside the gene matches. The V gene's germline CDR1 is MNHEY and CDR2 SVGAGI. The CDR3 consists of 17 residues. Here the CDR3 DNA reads TGTGCCAGCAGTTACTCGAGGACAGGGGGCGCCTGGCAGCCCCAGCATTTT. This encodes CASSYSRTGGAWQPQHF.

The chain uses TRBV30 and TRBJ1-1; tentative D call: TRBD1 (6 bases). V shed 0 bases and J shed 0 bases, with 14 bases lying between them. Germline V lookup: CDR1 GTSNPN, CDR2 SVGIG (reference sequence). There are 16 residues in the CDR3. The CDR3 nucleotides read TGTGCCTGGAGTGTACGCCGACAGGTGTTGAACACTGAAGCTTTCTTT. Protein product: CAWSVRRQVLNTEAFF.